What follows are 21 T cell receptor beta chains derived from one specimen sequenced in a study of shared clonotypes between healthy human individuals. Generated by immunoSEQ multiplex PCR, the TCRdb table keeps only in-frame clones and is missing some. The table includes roughly 2.5 million clones, roughly nine tenths detected once. Material for sequencing was naive CD4+ T cells sorted from blood. Subset noted: CD45RA+ positively selected. These receptor sequences come from a man between 18 and 35 years old in good health.

The chain employs TRBV5-1 and TRBJ2-3; D possibly matches TRBD1 or TRBD2 (5 bases each). Germline CDR1 reads SGHRS; CDR2 reads YFSETQ. The CDR3 totals 18 residues. With 0 bases removed from V and 6 bases from J, the gap between germline ends came to 23 bases. CDR3 DNA sequence: TGCGCCAGCAGCTTGGTTGGTGTCGGGGACGGACGCTTGGATACGCAGTATTTT. Translation gives CASSLVGVGDGRLDTQYF.

The rearrangement uses TRBV19 and TRBJ1-2; the D is unclear. The CDR3 runs 15 residues. Germline V lookup: CDR1 LNHDA, CDR2 SQIVND (reference sequence). Trimming left V 5 bases short and J 2 bases short, with 15 bases between. As DNA, the CDR3 is TGTGCCAGTAGTGTTAACATCGGGCCGAACTATGGCTACACCTTC. Protein: CASSVNIGPNYGYTF. The entire variable domain, with the rest obtained from reference TRBV19 and TRBJ1-2, is as follows: DGGITQSPKYLFRKEGQNVTLSCEQNLNHDAMYWYRQDPGQGLRLIYYSQIVNDFQKGDIAEGYSVSREKKESFPLTVTSAQKNPTAFYLCASSVNIGPNYGYTFGSGTRLTVV.

J is TRBJ2-7 and V is TRBV30; D could derive from TRBD1 or TRBD2 (5 bases each). The length of the CDR3 is 20 residues. The germline V gene encodes CDR1 GTSNPN and CDR2 SVGIG (reference sequence). Trimming pared 0 bases from V and 6 bases from J, leaving 33 bases between. CDR3 residues: CAWSVIRSFPVGTSAPEQYF. CDR3 DNA sequence: TGTGCCTGGAGTGTAATTCGCTCGTTCCCCGTGGGGACCTCGGCTCCCGAGCAGTACTTC.

A few counts support this clone. The rearrangement uses TRBV30 and TRBJ1-1; 8 bases agree with TRBD1. The CDR3 length is 14 residues. Unmatched junction bases numbered 5, after V lost 1 base and J lost 4 bases. Germline V gene data show CDR1 as GTSNPN and CDR2 as SVGIG (reference sequence). The CDR3 region is CAWSGTGRGTEAFF. CDR3 nucleotide sequence: TGTGCCTGGAGTGGGACAGGGCGGGGCACTGAAGCTTTCTTT.

CDR3 nucleotides: TGTGCCAGCAGTGAATGGGGGGCGCCTACCGGGGAGCTGTTTTTT. Its translation: CASSEWGAPTGELFF. The chain uses TRBV2 and TRBJ2-2; D possibly matches TRBD1 or TRBD2 (6 bases each). Trimming removed 2 bases at V and 5 bases at J, with 12 bases between. Germline-derived CDR1 and CDR2 are SNHLY and FYNNEI. The CDR3 is 15 amino acids.

On this clone: This CDR3 is also generated by other DNA sequences in the sample. The chain joins TRBV5-1 to TRBJ2-3; 14 nucleotides agree with TRBD2. CDR1 SGHRS and CDR2 YFSETQ come from the germline V gene. V shed 4 bases, J shed 3 bases, and the junction held 4 bases outside the gene matches. This CDR3 spans 16 amino acids. The CDR3 sequence: CASSVGTSGSTDTQYF. DNA of the CDR3: TGCGCCAGCAGCGTCGGGACTAGCGGGAGTACAGATACGCAGTATTTT.

This chain connects TRBV7-2 to TRBJ2-7; D may be TRBD1 (5 bases). The CDR3 has 16 residues. CDR1 SGHTA and CDR2 FQGNSA come from the germline V gene. Deletions cut 8 bases from V and 3 bases from J, with 23 bases between. The CDR3 loop reads CASFEGAARTYYEQYF. CDR3 bases: TGTGCCAGCTTCGAAGGGGCGGCCCGTACTTACTACGAGCAGTACTTC.

This chain connects TRBV9 to TRBJ1-1, with a possible D match to TRBD1 (6 bases). Trimming removed 6 bases at V and 0 bases at J, with 12 bases between. This CDR3 is 14 amino acids long. Germline CDR1 and CDR2: SGDLS and YYNGEE. In DNA form, the CDR3 reads TGTGCCAGCACCCCGGGACACCTGAACACTGAAGCTTTCTTT. Protein: CASTPGHLNTEAFF.

The chain couples TRBV29-1 to TRBJ2-7, with D perhaps assigned TRBD1 or TRBD2 (5 bases each). V was shortened by 4 bases and J by 1 base, with 11 bases between the two germline ends. CDR1 and CDR2 from the germline V gene are SQVTM and ANQGSEA. This CDR3 comprises 13 residues. CDR3 in amino acids: CSVVGTASYEQYF. CDR3 nucleotide sequence: TGCAGCGTTGTAGGGACCGCGTCCTACGAGCAGTACTTC.

Remarks on this clone: The sample has other DNA sequences that encode this CDR3 too. The chain employs TRBV6-5 and TRBJ1-1; 8 bases are shared with TRBD1. The CDR3 loop spans 14 amino acids. V shed 0 bases and J 5 bases; nucleotides not matched to a gene: 2. CDR1 is MNHEY and CDR2 is SVGAGI in the germline V gene. CDR3 in DNA: TGTGCCAGCAGTTACTCGAGGACAGGGACTGAAGCTTTCTTT. Translating gives CASSYSRTGTEAFF.

The chain links TRBV5-4 to TRBJ2-4; no definite D call. CDR3 size: 16 residues. V was trimmed by 0 bases and J by 0 bases, leaving 10 bases between them. Per the germline V gene, CDR1 is SGHNT and CDR2 is YYREEE (reference sequence). This CDR3 is CASSLAGNLAKNIQYF. Here the CDR3 DNA reads TGTGCCAGCAGCTTGGCGGGCAACCTAGCCAAAAACATTCAGTACTTC.

This clone was observed a single time. V is TRBV10-3 and J is TRBJ1-1; 9 bases are shared with TRBD1. Germline-derived CDR1 and CDR2 are ENHRY and SYGVKD. Unmatched junction bases numbered 2, after V lost 5 bases and J lost 4 bases. There are 13 residues in the CDR3. The CDR3 spells CAISTGGITEAFF. In DNA, the CDR3 is TGTGCCATCAGTACAGGGGGCATCACTGAAGCTTTCTTT.

Of note for this clone: Within the sample, other DNA sequences also encode this same CDR3. The chain has TRBV5-4 and TRBJ1-1, with 7 bases fitting TRBD1. Germline V gene data show CDR1 as SGHNT and CDR2 as YYREEE (reference sequence). J lost 1 base, V lost 0 bases, and 3 bases had no gene match. This CDR3 comprises 15 residues. For the CDR3, the DNA is TGTGCCAGCAGCTTGGTGGCAGGGGGGAACACTGAAGCTTTCTTT. Protein sequence: CASSLVAGGNTEAFF.

The rearrangement joins TRBV15 to TRBJ2-7; D remains unclear. Trimming took 5 bases from V and 2 from J, leaving 13 bases between them. The CDR3 covers 14 residues. The germline gives CDR1 LNHNV, CDR2 YYDKDF (reference sequence). This chain's CDR3 is CATSPDVDTYEQYF. In nucleotides, the CDR3 is TGTGCCACCAGCCCGGACGTGGATACCTACGAGCAGTACTTC.

V gene TRBV19 combines with J gene TRBJ2-7; D is ambiguous. With 2 bases removed from V and 2 bases from J, the gap between germline ends came to 13 bases. This CDR3 comprises 15 residues. Germline loops: CDR1 LNHDA, CDR2 SQIVND (reference sequence). CDR3 loop: CASSIQAQVAYEQYF. CDR3 in DNA: TGTGCCAGTAGTATACAGGCACAAGTAGCCTACGAGCAGTACTTC.

This chain uses TRBV7-9 with TRBJ1-1; possibly TRBD1 for D (6 bases). The CDR3 totals 14 residues. V lost 7 bases and J lost 1, with 13 bases in between. Germline V gives CDR1 SEHNR, CDR2 FQNEAQ (reference sequence). The CDR3 is CASTLQGKNTEAFF. CDR3 in DNA: TGTGCCAGCACCCTACAGGGAAAGAACACTGAAGCTTTCTTT.

The rearrangement uses TRBV10-3 and TRBJ1-1; 7 bases are a match to TRBD1. CDR1 and CDR2 (germline): ENHRY, SYGVKD. The CDR3 is 14 residues long. The junction had 8 bases not matched to a gene; V was cut back by 9 bases and J by 1 base. CDR3 amino acids: CAIRQGGTNTEAFF. CDR3 in DNA: TGTGCCATTCGACAGGGTGGGACGAACACTGAAGCTTTCTTT.

The chain is built from TRBV11-2 and TRBJ2-7, with 8 bases fitting TRBD2. The CDR3 sequence is 15 residues long. Germline V gene data show CDR1 as SGHAT and CDR2 as FQNNGV. With V trimmed by 5 bases and J by 1 base, 7 bases remained unmatched. The DNA for the CDR3 is TGTGCCAGCAGCCCAAGGTTAGCGGGGTCCTACGAGCAGTACTTC. It is translated as CASSPRLAGSYEQYF.

V usage is TRBV19 and J usage is TRBJ1-3, with D perhaps matching TRBD1 (5 bases). Trimming stripped 10 bases from V and 0 bases from J, with 13 bases between. Germline-derived CDR1 and CDR2 are LNHDA and SQIVND (reference sequence). The CDR3 has 14 residues. The CDR3 DNA follows: TGTGCCACCGGGGACCGACCCTCTGGAAACACCATATATTTT. Amino acids: CATGDRPSGNTIYF. Complete variable domain (other parts from reference TRBV19 and TRBJ1-3): DGGITQSPKYLFRKEGQNVTLSCEQNLNHDAMYWYRQDPGQGLRLIYYSQIVNDFQKGDIAEGYSVSREKKESFPLTVTSAQKNPTAFYLCATGDRPSGNTIYFGEGSWLTVV.

This clone came up once. J is TRBJ2-3 and V is TRBV11-2; maybe TRBD2 (5 bases). Trimming cost V 2 bases and J 0 bases, with 12 bases left between them. Germline CDR1 is SGHAT and CDR2 is FQNNGV. There are 16 residues in the CDR3. The CDR3 loop reads CASSLPSRPSTDTQYF. The CDR3 DNA reads TGTGCCAGCAGCTTACCTAGCCGTCCTAGCACAGATACGCAGTATTTT.

The V and J genes are TRBV28 and TRBJ1-4; 9 nucleotides agree with TRBD1. The CDR3 runs 16 residues. CDR1 and CDR2 (germline): MDHEN, SYDVKM. V dropped 4 bases and J dropped 3; count of bases not matched to a gene: 6. The CDR3 spells CASSSRDRVANEKLFF. The DNA for the CDR3 is TGTGCCAGCAGTTCCCGGGACAGGGTGGCTAATGAAAAACTGTTTTTT. The variable domain in full, completed from reference TRBV28 and TRBJ1-4, reads DVKVTQSSRYLVKRTGEKVFLECVQDMDHENMFWYRQDPGLGLRLIYFSYDVKMKEKGDIPEGYSVSREKKERFSLILESASTNQTSMYLCASSSRDRVANEKLFFGSGTQLSVL.